This TCR beta chain stems from a study of T cell responses to AZD1222 COVID-19 vaccine. Profiling relied on immunoSEQ multiplex PCR, and the TCRdb table lists in-frame clones only, not all of them. The repertoire holds under 150,000 clones, with approximately 83% as singletons. This CDR3 is built from 12 residues. The V and J ends lost 5 bases and 7 bases respectively, with 6 bases between them. From germline, CDR1 is SGHTA and CDR2 FQGTGA. This clone has only a few counts. This receptor was taken from an adult in good health. This chain connects TRBV7-3 to TRBJ1-6; D ambiguous. The specimen was peripheral blood, collected on day 0 of AZD1222 vaccination. CDR3 protein: CASSEGNSPLHF. CDR3 DNA sequence: TGTGCCAGCAGCGAAGGGAATTCACCCCTCCACTTT.